The T cell receptor beta chain described here comes from a study of CD4 T cells in relation to SARS-CoV-2 and coronaviruses (dated by TCRdb to the early 2020s). For context, the study as a whole: In the ViraFEST assay, PBMCs were cultured with antigen for about 9 days, after which TCR beta CDR3s were sequenced to identify clonal expansions specific to the antigen. An HIV-1 Nef peptide pool or a no-peptide culture served as the negative reference condition. HLA restriction was mapped for shared crossreactive spike epitopes using patient-derived lymphoblastoid cell lines. Memory CD4+ T cell crossreactivity between SARS-CoV-2 and common cold coronavirus spike proteins was assessed at the TCR clonotype level in the study. The Adaptive Biotechnologies TCR-sequencing kit was used to sequence samples from three pre-COVID donors and the naive versus memory experiments, whereas other data were Illumina-based. A different, Illumina-based TCR-beta assay was used to sequence expansion assays from other donors in the study. What the study reported, not specific to this receptor: Small numbers of patients and of tested TCRs limited the study. Crossreactive clones showed significantly weaker SARS-CoV-2-driven expansion than monoreactive clones, consistent with antigenic imprinting. Memory CD4+ clonotypes crossrecognizing SARS-CoV-2 and at least one common cold coronavirus spike were found in around 59% of donors. Pre-pandemic and post-infection samples were not both contributed by any donor, so tracing of the source of pre-existing responses was limited. Crossreactivity analysis centred on spike protein, so crossreactivity against other viral proteins was not assessed.

Concerning this clone itself: Its antigen specificity is not known. No base quality values were provided; no much bigger clone lies one nucleotide off.

V loses 1 base of germline sequence and J loses 0 bases, and the interval between the two ends is 12 bases. Counted from cysteine to phenylalanine, this CDR3 has 17 amino acids. Only the CDR3 DNA stays, 51 bases, in frame from base 1. The germline V gene provides CDR1 MDHEN and CDR2 SYDVKM. Libraries were made using the immunoSEQ multiplex PCR assay. In the authors' own workflow: During preprocessing, nonproductive sequences were discarded, as were any CDR3s that did not begin with C, did not end with F or W, or were shorter than 7 amino acids. The MANAFEST web app identified antigen-specific clonotypes based on expansion compared with the reference and other culture wells. To be counted as positive, a clone had to show significant expansion compared with the reference culture, at an FDR below 0.05, in 2 of 3 replicate wells. To be called positive, a clone also had to show significant expansion compared with every other tandem well and an odds ratio greater than 5. CDR3 homology was quantified as pairwise Levenshtein distance, calculated with the stringdist R package after three terminal residues were trimmed from each end. In its TCRdb copy, this immuneACCESS table keeps in-frame sequences only and misses some clones. Where compared with another copy, unresolved V genes explain less than half of these, and the others have no known cause. V, J and clone size were drawn from that table, and D and trimming were deduced from the DNA. Here the sample has roughly 16,000 clones; about 84% occur a single time. Jointly, the top ten make up around a sixth of the sample.

CD4+ T cells from unexposed donors were collected before the COVID-19 pandemic (2011-2018). After around 10 days of culture, CD4+ T cells were isolated with the EasySep CD4+ T cell isolation kit. As far as cell numbers permitted, CD4+ T cells from unexposed donors were tested for reactivity against SARS-CoV-2 S and N as well as four spike pools from common cold coronaviruses. Two million PBMCs per well were cultured in IMDM with roughly 5% human AB serum and approximately 10 IU/ml IL-2. Half of the culture medium was replaced with fresh IL-2-containing medium on days 3 and 7. Each peptide culture condition was generally run in triplicate replicate wells. The leukapheresis product used for the unexposed donors was purchased from a commercial source. PBMCs were isolated from leukapheresis product or whole blood by Ficoll-Paque PLUS gradient centrifugation. PBMCs were either cryopreserved at -140°C or used fresh in the expansion assay. The QIAamp Micro DNA Kit was used to extract genomic DNA from the CD4+ T cells.

The sample taken for sequencing was CD4+ T cells from PBMCs, cultured in vitro. The origin of this receptor is a human donor in good health. The rearrangement combines TRBV28 with TRBJ1-4, with TRBD1 tentatively as D gene (5 bases match). The CDR3 is CASSLSPPTATNEKLFF. The nucleotides are TGTGCCAGCAGTTTATCCCCGCCGACAGCAACTAATGAAAAACTGTTTTTT.